Below are 27 T cell receptor beta chains sequenced from a single sample in a study of blood T cell repertoires in COVID-19. This table comes from immunoSEQ multiplex PCR, and its TCRdb copy is limited to in-frame clones, with some not included. Of under 200,000 clones listed, 76% are singletons. Sequences were obtained from peripheral blood. These receptor sequences come from a woman aged 80 or over with acute or convalescent COVID-19.

J is TRBJ1-5 and V is TRBV27; D possibly corresponds to TRBD1 (5 bases). With 7 bases removed from V and 0 bases from J, the gap between germline ends came to 28 bases. The CDR3 consists of 20 residues. Germline V lookup: CDR1 MNHEY, CDR2 SMNVEV (reference sequence). CDR3 DNA sequence: TGTGCCAGCATCCCCGGACAAAGGGGCAGTTCTAGGCATAGCAATCAGCCCCAGCATTTT. It yields the protein CASIPGQRGSSRHSNQPQHF.

The V gene is TRBV29-1, the J gene TRBJ1-1, with D perhaps TRBD1 (6 bases). The CDR3 sequence is 13 residues long. CDR1 is SQVTM, CDR2 ANQGSEA, per germline. V lost 5 bases, J lost 1 base, and 11 bases lay in between. The DNA of the CDR3 is TGCAGCGTTCAACCAGGGGAGAACACTGAAGCTTTCTTT. Encoded protein: CSVQPGENTEAFF.

The chain joins TRBV10-3 to TRBJ2-1; D is perhaps TRBD2 (5 bases). Germline lookup yields CDR1 ENHRY and CDR2 SYGVKD. CDR3 length equals 16 residues. Trimming pared 4 bases from V and 0 bases from J, leaving 13 bases between. The CDR3, as DNA: TGTGCCATCAGTGCACTTCTAGCCCTCTCCTACAATGAGCAGTTCTTC. This sequence encodes CAISALLALSYNEQFF.

The rearrangement uses TRBV5-4 and TRBJ1-2, with D unclear. With 0 bases removed from V and 4 bases from J, the gap between germline ends came to 10 bases. The V gene's germline CDR1 is SGHNT and CDR2 YYREEE (reference sequence). This CDR3 contains 14 residues. The CDR3: CASSLVRQGYGYTF. CDR3 bases: TGTGCCAGCAGCTTGGTCAGGCAAGGCTATGGCTACACCTTC.

The chain links TRBV3-1 (or the pseudogene TRBV3-2) to TRBJ2-7, with D perhaps matching TRBD1 (7 bases). The CDR3 is 13 residues long. Germline loops: CDR1 LGHDT, CDR2 YNNKEL (reference sequence). Trimming cost V 4 bases and J 3 bases, with 10 bases left between them. DNA of the CDR3: TGTGCCAGCAGCCGCGGGACAGACTACGAGCAGTACTTC. This encodes CASSRGTDYEQYF.

V gene TRBV30 combines with J gene TRBJ1-1; TRBD1 matches 10 bases. The CDR3 totals 13 residues. Germline V gene lookup returns CDR1 GTSNPN and CDR2 SVGIG (reference sequence). V lost 2 bases to trimming and J lost 5 bases; unmatched junction nucleotides: 2. As DNA, the CDR3 is TGTGCCTGGAGTTTGGACAGGGGGACTGAAGCTTTCTTT. Translating gives CAWSLDRGTEAFF.

The chain links TRBV18 to TRBJ2-2; D may be TRBD1 (5 bases). Trimming removed 6 bases from V and 0 bases from J, with 11 bases in between. Germline values: CDR1 KGHSH, CDR2 LQKENI. The CDR3 is 15 residues long. CDR3 residues: CASSPDSPNTGELFF. CDR3 bases: TGTGCCAGCTCCCCCGACAGCCCGAACACCGGGGAGCTGTTTTTT.

The V gene is TRBV19, the J gene TRBJ2-4; 8 nucleotides agree with TRBD2. Unmatched junction bases numbered 10, after V lost 5 bases and J lost 1 base. This CDR3 comprises 17 residues. Looked up from germline, CDR1 is LNHDA and CDR2 is SQIVND (reference sequence). This CDR3 reads CASSLLTSVSAKNIQYF. For the CDR3, the DNA is TGTGCCAGTAGTCTCCTGACTAGCGTTAGCGCCAAAAACATTCAGTACTTC.

The rearrangement joins TRBV7-9 to TRBJ1-2, with D maybe TRBD1 (6 bases). The CDR3 runs to 15 residues. CDR1 SEHNR and CDR2 FQNEAQ come from the germline V gene (reference sequence). The V end was cut by 0 bases, the J end by 8 bases, with 16 bases between. The CDR3 loop is CASSLANRERGGYTF. The CDR3 DNA is TGTGCCAGCAGCTTAGCGAACAGGGAGCGTGGAGGCTACACCTTC. Full variable domain (missing parts from reference TRBV7-9 and TRBJ1-2): DTGVSQNPRHKITKRGQNVTFRCDPISEHNRLYWYRQTLGQGPEFLTYFQNEAQLEKSRLLSDRFSAERPKGSFSTLEIQRTEQGDSAMYLCASSLANRERGGYTFGSGTRLTVV.

This chain links TRBV27 with TRBJ2-7; 7 nucleotides align to TRBD1. The CDR3 is 17 residues long. The germline CDR1 and CDR2 sequences are MNHEY and SMNVEV (reference sequence). V lost 1 base to trimming and J lost 3 bases; unmatched junction nucleotides: 12. DNA of the CDR3: TGTGCCAGCAGTTTATTCTCAGTGGGGGACAGCTACTACGAGCAGTACTTC. The encoded protein is CASSLFSVGDSYYEQYF.

The V gene is TRBV5-1, the J gene TRBJ1-6; tentative D call: TRBD1 (5 bases). The CDR3 is made up of 17 amino acids. With 3 bases removed from V and 0 bases from J, the gap between germline ends came to 13 bases. Germline-derived CDR1 and CDR2 are SGHRS and YFSETQ. The CDR3 nucleotides read TGCGCCAGCAGCTCCGGGACTCCGAGCTCCTATAATTCACCCCTCCACTTT. Protein product: CASSSGTPSSYNSPLHF.

This clone is a singleton in its sample. V usage is TRBV11-3 and J usage is TRBJ2-3, with D perhaps TRBD1 (6 bases). V gave up 4 bases and J gave up 0 bases, with 20 bases separating them. The CDR3 totals 18 residues. Germline CDR1 is SGHNT and CDR2 is YENEEA. The CDR3 DNA is TGTGCCAGCAGCTCTTCGACAGGTAGAACACATAGCACAGATACGCAGTATTTT. Residues: CASSSSTGRTHSTDTQYF.

The chain has TRBV19 and TRBJ2-2; the match to TRBD2 covers 14 bases. Unmatched junction bases numbered 5, after V lost 8 bases and J lost 0 bases. CDR1 LNHDA and CDR2 SQIVND come from the germline V gene (reference sequence). The CDR3 length is 17 residues. DNA of the CDR3: TGTGCCAGTGCTGGACTAGCGGGGGGCTCGAACACCGGGGAGCTGTTTTTT. Translating gives CASAGLAGGSNTGELFF.

The chain couples TRBV2 to TRBJ2-1; 9 bases map to TRBD1. The CDR3 sequence is 12 residues long. CDR1 and CDR2 from the germline V gene are SNHLY and FYNNEI. The V segment lost 8 bases and the J segment 5 bases; nucleotides outside the gene matches: 1. The CDR3 loop is CASGTGNNEQFF. Here the CDR3 DNA reads TGTGCCAGCGGGACAGGGAACAATGAGCAGTTCTTC. Filled out from reference TRBV2 and TRBJ2-1, the complete variable domain reads EPEVTQTPSHQVTQMGQEVILRCVPISNHLYFYWYRQILGQKVEFLVSFYNNEISEKSEIFDDQFSVERPDGSNFTLKIRSTKLEDSAMYFCASGTGNNEQFFGPGTRLTVL.

V usage is TRBV29-1 and J usage is TRBJ1-4; D ambiguous. CDR3 length equals 12 residues. V was clipped by 4 bases and J by 4 bases, with 7 bases between them. Germline CDR1 reads SQVTM; CDR2 reads ANQGSEA. The CDR3 nucleotides are TGCAGCGTTGTGAGTAGTAATGAAAAACTGTTTTTT. Translated: CSVVSSNEKLFF.

This chain joins TRBV27 and TRBJ2-5; maybe TRBD1 (5 bases). This CDR3 region has 13 residues. The germline V and J ends were trimmed by 5 bases and 5 bases, with 12 bases remaining between them. Per the germline V gene, CDR1 is MNHEY and CDR2 is SMNVEV (reference sequence). CDR3 nucleotides: TGTGCCAGCAGTCCCCAGGGAAGGGAGACCCAGTACTTC. Its translation is CASSPQGRETQYF.

The V gene is TRBV19, the J gene TRBJ2-7; no reliable D call. The germline V and J ends were trimmed by 2 bases and 0 bases, with 11 bases remaining between them. CDR1 and CDR2 (germline): LNHDA, SQIVND (reference sequence). The CDR3 covers 15 residues. CDR3 region: CASSISAGSSYEQYF. Here the CDR3 DNA reads TGTGCCAGTAGTATATCCGCAGGCAGCTCCTACGAGCAGTACTTC.

The chain combines TRBV5-1 with TRBJ2-3, with D uncertain. Trimming removed 0 bases at V and 5 bases at J, with 4 bases between. The germline V gene has CDR1 SGHRS and CDR2 YFSETQ. This CDR3 is built from 12 residues. CDR3 sequence reads: CASSLVLDTQYF. CDR3 nucleotides: TGCGCCAGCAGCTTGGTCCTAGATACGCAGTATTTT.

The chain links TRBV27 to TRBJ1-5, with a possible D match to TRBD1 (5 bases). CDR3 length: 15 residues. The ends were cut back, 5 bases at V and 5 bases at J, with 16 bases in the middle. Germline V CDR1 and CDR2: MNHEY, SMNVEV (reference sequence). CDR3: CASSPMGQLDQPQHF. CDR3 DNA sequence: TGTGCCAGCAGTCCTATGGGGCAGCTAGATCAGCCCCAGCATTTT.

This clone was seen more than once but under ten times. This sequence joins TRBV3-1 (or the pseudogene TRBV3-2) and TRBJ1-2; no reliable D call. The CDR3 is 13 residues long. The V end was cut by 4 bases, the J end by 8 bases, with 14 bases between. The germline CDR1 and CDR2 sequences are LGHDT and YNNKEL (reference sequence). CDR3 nucleotides: TGTGCCAGCAGCCTCCCGTTGGCGCGGGGCTACACCTTC. It translates to CASSLPLARGYTF.

The gene calls are TRBV6-1 and TRBJ1-1; 8 nucleotides agree with TRBD1. This CDR3 contains 14 residues. Germline lookup yields CDR1 MNHNS and CDR2 SASEGT. V trimming: 1 base; J trimming: 3 bases; junction bases outside the gene matches: 1. The CDR3, as DNA: TGTGCCAGCAGTGAAGGACAGGGGTACACTGAAGCTTTCTTT. Residues: CASSEGQGYTEAFF.

CDR3 bases: TGTGCCAGTAGTGCCTCCCGACGGGGTGATCAGCCCCAGCATTTT. This codes for CASSASRRGDQPQHF. The gene calls are TRBV19 and TRBJ1-5; no clear D. This CDR3 has 15 residues. Germline V gene sequence: CDR1 LNHDA, CDR2 SQIVND (reference sequence). The V and J ends lost 5 bases and 5 bases respectively, with 16 bases between them.

The chain combines TRBV5-1 with TRBJ1-1; D perhaps matches TRBD1 (6 bases). Germline CDR1 is SGHRS and CDR2 is YFSETQ. The CDR3 sequence is 14 residues long. The ends were cut back, 4 bases at V and 5 bases at J, with 15 bases in the middle. The CDR3 sequence is CASSKTGMETEAFF. The CDR3 nucleotides are TGCGCCAGCAGCAAAACAGGGATGGAAACTGAAGCTTTCTTT.

The chain recombines TRBV9 with TRBJ2-7; 9 bases fit TRBD2. The CDR3 contains 15 residues. V shed 1 base, J shed 0 bases, and the junction held 2 bases outside the gene matches. CDR1 is SGDLS and CDR2 is YYNGEE in the germline V gene. For the CDR3, the DNA is TGTGCCAGCAGCGTAAGTAGCGGGAGCTCCTACGAGCAGTACTTC. As protein: CASSVSSGSSYEQYF.

V gene TRBV6-2 or TRBV6-3 combines with J gene TRBJ2-7; no clear D. Germline V lookup: CDR1 MNHEY, CDR2 SVGEGT. Between the trimmed V and J ends, which lost 4 bases and 3 bases, there was a span of 28 bases. The CDR3 length is 19 residues. CDR3 sequence reads: CASSWPRHMGLFSSYEQYF. CDR3 coding DNA: TGTGCCAGCAGTTGGCCCCGACATATGGGTCTTTTCTCGAGCTACGAGCAGTACTTC.

The chain uses TRBV30 and TRBJ1-5; 7 nucleotides agree with TRBD1. V shed 1 base, J shed 5 bases, and the junction held 2 bases outside the gene matches. The CDR3 sequence is 13 residues long. Germline assignment: CDR1 GTSNPN and CDR2 SVGIG (reference sequence). DNA for the CDR3: TGTGCCTGGAGTGCCAGGGGGGATCAGCCCCAGCATTTT. This translates into CAWSARGDQPQHF. Based on the CDR3 plus reference TRBV30 and TRBJ1-5, the full variable domain is SQTIHQWPATLVQPVGSPLSLECTVEGTSNPNLYWYRQAAGRGLQLLFYSVGIGQISSEVPQNLSASRPQDRQFILSSKKLLLSDSGFYLCAWSARGDQPQHFGDGTRLSIL.

The rearrangement joins TRBV2 to TRBJ2-3, with a possible D match to TRBD1 (6 bases). Trimming cost V 5 bases and J 2 bases, with 11 bases left between them. This CDR3 has 14 residues. Germline V gene lookup returns CDR1 SNHLY and CDR2 FYNNEI. CDR3 residues: CASSLGHHTDTQYF. In nucleotides, the CDR3 is TGTGCCAGCAGTTTGGGACACCACACAGATACGCAGTATTTT.